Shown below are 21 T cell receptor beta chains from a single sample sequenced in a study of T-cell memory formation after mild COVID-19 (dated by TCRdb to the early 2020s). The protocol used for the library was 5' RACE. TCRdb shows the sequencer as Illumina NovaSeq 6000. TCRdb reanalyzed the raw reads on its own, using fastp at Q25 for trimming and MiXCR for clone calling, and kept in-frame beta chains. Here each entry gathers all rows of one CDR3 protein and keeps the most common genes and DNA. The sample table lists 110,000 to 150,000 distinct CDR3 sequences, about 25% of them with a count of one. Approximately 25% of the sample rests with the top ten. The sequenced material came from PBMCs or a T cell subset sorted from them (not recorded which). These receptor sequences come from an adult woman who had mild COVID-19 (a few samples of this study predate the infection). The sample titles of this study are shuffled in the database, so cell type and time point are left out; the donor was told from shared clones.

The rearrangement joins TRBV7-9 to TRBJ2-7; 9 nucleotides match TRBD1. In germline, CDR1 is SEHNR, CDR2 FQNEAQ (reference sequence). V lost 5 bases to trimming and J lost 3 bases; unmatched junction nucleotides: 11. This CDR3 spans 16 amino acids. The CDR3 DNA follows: TGTGCCAGCAGCCACCCGACTGACAGGGGGGGCTACGAGCAGTACTTC. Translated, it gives CASSHPTDRGGYEQYF.

CDR3 bases: TGTGCCAGCAGCTCCCCCGGACAGCACTATGGCTACACCTTC. Residues: CASSSPGQHYGYTF. The V call is TRBV7-8, the J call TRBJ1-2, with D perhaps matching TRBD1 (6 bases). The CDR3 covers 14 residues. The germline V gene has CDR1 SGHVS and CDR2 FQNEAQ. Trimming took 4 bases from V and 3 from J, leaving 12 bases between them.

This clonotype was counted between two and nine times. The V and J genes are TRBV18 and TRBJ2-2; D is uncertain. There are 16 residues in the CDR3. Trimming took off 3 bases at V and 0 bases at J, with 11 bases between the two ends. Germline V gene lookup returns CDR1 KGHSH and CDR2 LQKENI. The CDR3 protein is CASSPSSATNTGELFF. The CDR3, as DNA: TGTGCCAGCTCACCGTCTTCCGCCACGAACACCGGGGAGCTGTTTTTT.

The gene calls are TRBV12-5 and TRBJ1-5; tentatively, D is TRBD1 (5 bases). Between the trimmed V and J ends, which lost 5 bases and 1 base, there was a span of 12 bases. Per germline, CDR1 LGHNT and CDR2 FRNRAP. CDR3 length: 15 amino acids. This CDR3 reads CASGPARDSNQPQHF. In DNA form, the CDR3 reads TGTGCTAGTGGTCCGGCTCGGGACAGCAATCAGCCCCAGCATTTT.

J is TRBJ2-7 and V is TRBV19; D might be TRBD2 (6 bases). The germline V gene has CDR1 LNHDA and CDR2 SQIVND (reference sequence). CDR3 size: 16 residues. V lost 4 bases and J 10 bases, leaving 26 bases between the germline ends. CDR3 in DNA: TGTGCCAGTAGTAGCACCCTCGGGGCGGGGTACCTTGGACAGTACTTC. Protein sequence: CASSSTLGAGYLGQYF.

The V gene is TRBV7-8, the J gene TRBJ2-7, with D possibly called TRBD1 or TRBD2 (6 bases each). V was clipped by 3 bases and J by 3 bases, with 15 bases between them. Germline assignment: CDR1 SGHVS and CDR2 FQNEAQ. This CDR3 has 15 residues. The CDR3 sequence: CASSFSAGEDYEQYF. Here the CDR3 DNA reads TGTGCCAGCAGCTTTAGCGCAGGGGAGGACTACGAGCAGTACTTC.

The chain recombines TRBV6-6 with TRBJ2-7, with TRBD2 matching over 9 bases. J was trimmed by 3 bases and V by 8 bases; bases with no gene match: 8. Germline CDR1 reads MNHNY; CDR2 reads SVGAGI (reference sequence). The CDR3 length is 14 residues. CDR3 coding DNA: TGTGCCAGCGGCCCGCGGGGGGGAGGCTACGAGCAGTACTTC. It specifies CASGPRGGGYEQYF.

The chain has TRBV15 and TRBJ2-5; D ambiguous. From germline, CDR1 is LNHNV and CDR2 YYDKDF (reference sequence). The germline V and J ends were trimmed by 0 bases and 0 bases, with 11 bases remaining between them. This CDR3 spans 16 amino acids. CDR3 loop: CATSRDRETDQETQYF. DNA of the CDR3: TGTGCCACCAGCAGAGATAGGGAAACAGACCAAGAGACCCAGTACTTC. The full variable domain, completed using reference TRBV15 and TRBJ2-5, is DAMVIQNPRYQVTQFGKPVTLSCSQTLNHNVMYWYQQKSSQAPKLLFHYYDKDFNNEADTPDNFQSRRPNTSFCFLDIRSPGLGDTAMYLCATSRDRETDQETQYFGPGTRLLVL.

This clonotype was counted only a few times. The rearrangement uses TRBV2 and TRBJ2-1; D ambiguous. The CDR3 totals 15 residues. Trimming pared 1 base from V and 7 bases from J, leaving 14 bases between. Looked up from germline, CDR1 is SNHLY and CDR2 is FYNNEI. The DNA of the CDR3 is TGTGCCAGCAGTGAAGGTTACCCGATTGGGAATGAGCAGTTCTTC. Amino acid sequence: CASSEGYPIGNEQFF.

The CDR3 DNA sequence: TGTGCCAGCAGCCAAGAGTTACAGGGTAGAAACGAGCAGTACTTC. Protein sequence: CASSQELQGRNEQYF. V and J are TRBV14 and TRBJ2-7; possibly TRBD1 for D (6 bases). Trimming pared 0 bases from V and 5 bases from J, leaving 14 bases between. Germline loops: CDR1 SGHDN, CDR2 FVKESK. The CDR3 is 15 amino acids.

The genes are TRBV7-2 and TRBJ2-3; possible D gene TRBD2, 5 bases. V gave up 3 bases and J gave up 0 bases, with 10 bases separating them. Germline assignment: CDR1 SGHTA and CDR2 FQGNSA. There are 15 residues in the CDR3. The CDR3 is CASSFSGISTDTQYF. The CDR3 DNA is TGTGCCAGCAGCTTCTCCGGGATTAGCACAGATACGCAGTATTTT. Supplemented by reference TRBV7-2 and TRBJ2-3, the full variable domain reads GAGVSQSPSNKVTEKGKDVELRCDPISGHTALYWYRQSLGQGLEFLIYFQGNSAPDKSGLPSDRFSAERTGGSVSTLTIQRTQQEDSAVYLCASSFSGISTDTQYFGPGTRLTVL.

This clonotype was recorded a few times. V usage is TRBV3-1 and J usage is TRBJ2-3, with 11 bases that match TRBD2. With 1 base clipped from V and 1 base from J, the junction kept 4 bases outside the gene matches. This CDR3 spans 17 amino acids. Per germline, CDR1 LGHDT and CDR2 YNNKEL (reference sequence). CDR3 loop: CASSQGGLAERTDTQYF. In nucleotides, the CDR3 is TGTGCCAGCAGCCAAGGGGGACTAGCGGAGCGCACAGATACGCAGTATTTT.

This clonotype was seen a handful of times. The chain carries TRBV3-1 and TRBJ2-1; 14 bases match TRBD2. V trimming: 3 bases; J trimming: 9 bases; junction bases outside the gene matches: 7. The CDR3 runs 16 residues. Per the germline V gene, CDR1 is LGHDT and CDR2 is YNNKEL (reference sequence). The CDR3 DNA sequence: TGTGCCAGCAGCCACGCGACTAGCGGGAGGGCCTTTGAGCAGTTCTTC. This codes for CASSHATSGRAFEQFF.

The DNA for the CDR3 is TGTGCCAGCACCCACGGCCGAACTGGAAACACCATATATTTT. Amino acids: CASTHGRTGNTIYF. The J gene is TRBJ1-3, the V gene TRBV25-1; D call uncertain. The germline CDR1 and CDR2 sequences are MGHDK and SYGVNS. The CDR3 is 14 residues long. Trimming removed 7 bases at V and 2 bases at J, with 12 bases between.

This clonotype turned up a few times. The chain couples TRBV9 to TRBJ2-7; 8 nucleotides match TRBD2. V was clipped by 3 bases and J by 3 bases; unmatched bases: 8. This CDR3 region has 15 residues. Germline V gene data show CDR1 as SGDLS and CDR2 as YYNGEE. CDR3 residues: CASSALGLENYEQYF. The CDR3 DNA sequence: TGTGCCAGCAGCGCCCTGGGACTAGAGAACTACGAGCAGTACTTC.

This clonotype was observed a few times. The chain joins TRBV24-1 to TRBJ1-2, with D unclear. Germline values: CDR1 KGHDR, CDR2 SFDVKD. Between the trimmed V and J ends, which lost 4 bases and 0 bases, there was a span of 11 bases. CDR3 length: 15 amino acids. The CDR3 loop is CATSDGLGANYGYTF. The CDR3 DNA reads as TGTGCCACCAGTGACGGGCTCGGGGCTAACTATGGCTACACCTTC.

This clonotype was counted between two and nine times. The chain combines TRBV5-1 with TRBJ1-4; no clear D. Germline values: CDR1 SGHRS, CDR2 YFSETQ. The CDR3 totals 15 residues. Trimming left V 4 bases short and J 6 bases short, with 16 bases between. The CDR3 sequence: CASSPGNPGHEKLFF. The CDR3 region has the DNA TGCGCCAGCAGCCCGGGTAACCCAGGCCATGAAAAACTGTTTTTT.

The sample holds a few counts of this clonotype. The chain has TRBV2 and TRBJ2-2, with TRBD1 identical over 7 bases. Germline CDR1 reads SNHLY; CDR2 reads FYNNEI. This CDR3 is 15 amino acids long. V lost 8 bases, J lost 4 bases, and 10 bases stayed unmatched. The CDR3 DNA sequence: TGTGCCAGCCTCCTGACAGGGACCGGCACCGGGGAGCTGTTTTTT. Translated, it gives CASLLTGTGTGELFF.

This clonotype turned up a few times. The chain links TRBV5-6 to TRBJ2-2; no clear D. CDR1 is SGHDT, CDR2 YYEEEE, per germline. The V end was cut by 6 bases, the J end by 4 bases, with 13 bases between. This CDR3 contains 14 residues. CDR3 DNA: TGTGCCAGCACCCTCCAACGGTTCACCGGGGAGCTGTTTTTT. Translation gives CASTLQRFTGELFF.

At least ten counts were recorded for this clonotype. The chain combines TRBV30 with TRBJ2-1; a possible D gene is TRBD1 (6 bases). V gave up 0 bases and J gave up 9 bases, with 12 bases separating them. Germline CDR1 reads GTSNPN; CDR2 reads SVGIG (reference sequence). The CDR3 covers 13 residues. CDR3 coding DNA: TGTGCCTGGAGTGTAGAATTGGGGGCTGAGCAGTTCTTC. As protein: CAWSVELGAEQFF.

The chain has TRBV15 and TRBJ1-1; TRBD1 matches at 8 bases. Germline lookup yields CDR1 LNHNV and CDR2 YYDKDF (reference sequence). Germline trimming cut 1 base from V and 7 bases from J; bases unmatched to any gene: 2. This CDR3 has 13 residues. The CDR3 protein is CATSRGTGNEAFF. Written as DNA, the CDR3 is TGTGCCACCAGCAGAGGGACAGGGAATGAAGCTTTCTTT.